The rows below give T cell receptor beta chains drawn from one sample of a study of identical twins. TCRdb reprocessed the 5' RACE reads with MiXCR, giving one entry per CDR3 protein. This sample has roughly 190,000 distinct CDR3 sequences, with around a sixth found just once. These records were also assigned to another study, of T cells expressing NK-cell markers.

Input material: CD8+ T cells sorted from blood. Every receptor here comes from a woman between 18 and 29 years old in good health. Both conserved end residues are part of each CDR3. Each record gives: V gene, D gene, clone size, J gene, CDR3 protein, CDR3 DNA. A D gene is named only where the DNA matches it firmly. Clone size is not always given. Where it is, it says once, few, many or a class for expanded clones.

>TRBV7-9|NA|NA|TRBJ2-1
CASSPRGEFSSYNEQFF
TGTGCCAGCAGCCCCCGGGGCGAGTTTAGCTCCTACAATGAGCAGTTCTTC
>TRBV27|NA|NA|TRBJ2-3
CASYSTGGWDTDTQYF
TGTGCCAGCTATTCTACCGGCGGATGGGACACAGATACGCAGTATTTT
>TRBV20-1|NA|NA|TRBJ1-6
CSATGPVVNNSPLHF
TGCAGTGCTACCGGACCGGTTGTTAATAATTCACCCCTCCACTTT
>TRBV20-1|NA|NA|TRBJ1-5
CSARGLQDGREHF
TGCAGTGCTAGAGGGTTACAGGATGGCCGGGAGCATTTT
>TRBV11-1|TRBD2|NA|TRBJ2-1
CASSSPGLAGRVRVNEQFF
TGTGCCAGCAGCTCTCCCGGACTAGCGGGAAGGGTGAGGGTAAATGAGCAGTTCTTC
>TRBV27|TRBD2|NA|TRBJ2-3
CASSFLAGGITDTQYF
TGTGCCAGCAGTTTCCTAGCGGGGGGGATCACAGATACGCAGTATTTT
>TRBV28|TRBD2|NA|TRBJ2-3
CASSSPSGGDTDTQYF
TGTGCCAGCAGTTCACCTAGCGGGGGGGACACAGATACGCAGTATTTT
>TRBV15|TRBD1|few|TRBJ2-1
CATSRTPTGVWVNEQFF
TGTGCCACCAGCAGAACTCCTACAGGGGTCTGGGTCAATGAGCAGTTCTTC
>TRBV9|NA|NA|TRBJ1-3
CASSKRGGFSGNTIYF
TGTGCCAGCAGCAAACGTGGGGGGTTCTCTGGAAACACCATATATTTT
>TRBV29-1|NA|few|TRBJ1-2
CSVEPQYIYGYTF
TGCAGCGTTGAACCTCAGTACATCTATGGCTACACCTTC
>TRBV7-7|NA|few|TRBJ2-1
CASSSRSDYYNEQFF
TGTGCTAGCAGCTCCCGGTCCGATTACTACAATGAGCAGTTCTTC
>TRBV13|TRBD2|few|TRBJ2-7
CASSLAGSGGLFSYEQYF
TGTGCCAGCAGCTTAGCTGGTAGCGGGGGCCTCTTCTCCTACGAGCAGTACTTC
>TRBV9|NA|few|TRBJ1-2
CASSPTSGRILPSYGYTF
TGTGCCAGCAGCCCGACCTCGGGACGGATTCTACCCTCTTATGGCTACACCTTC
>TRBV12-3/TRBV12-4|NA|few|TRBJ2-3
CASREADTQYF
TGTGCCAGCAGGGAGGCAGATACGCAGTATTTT
>TRBV29-1|NA|many|TRBJ2-5
CSSSGDPEWETQYF
TGCAGTTCCTCGGGGGACCCTGAGTGGGAGACCCAGTACTTC
>TRBV4-2|TRBD2|few|TRBJ2-1
CATDSGGAIGLNEQFF
TGTGCCACCGATAGCGGGGGGGCGATAGGTCTAAATGAGCAGTTCTTC
>TRBV11-2|NA|few|TRBJ2-4
CASSLGLGGAPKNIQYF
TGTGCCAGCAGCTTAGGTCTGGGGGGCGCCCCCAAAAACATTCAGTACTTC
>TRBV7-8|TRBD2|NA|TRBJ2-1
CASSLYTSGSYEQFF
TGTGCCAGCAGCTTATACACTAGCGGGAGCTATGAGCAGTTCTTC
>TRBV7-9|NA|few|TRBJ2-5
CASSPGLIETQYF
TGTGCCAGCAGCCCGGGACTTATAGAGACCCAGTACTTC
>TRBV12-3/TRBV12-4|NA|NA|TRBJ2-1
CASRGVFYNEQFF
TGTGCCAGCAGGGGGGTCTTTTACAATGAGCAGTTCTTC
>TRBV28|TRBD1|few|TRBJ2-2
CAAIDRGSITGELFF
TGTGCCGCCATTGACAGGGGCTCTATAACCGGGGAGCTGTTTTTT
>TRBV10-3|NA|few|TRBJ2-7
CAISETVTETYEQYF
TGTGCCATCAGTGAGACGGTAACAGAGACCTACGAGCAGTACTTC
>TRBV7-9|NA|few|TRBJ2-7
CASTGQGPYEQYF
TGTGCCAGCACGGGGCAGGGACCCTACGAGCAGTACTTC
>TRBV5-1|NA|NA|TRBJ2-5
CASSLDRVETQYF
TGCGCCAGCAGCTTGGATAGGGTTGAGACCCAGTACTTC
>TRBV9|NA|NA|TRBJ1-1
CASSVGVFTEAFF
TGTGCCAGCAGCGTAGGGGTTTTCACTGAAGCTTTCTTT
>TRBV2|NA|few|TRBJ2-2
CASYEITPGTGELFF
TGTGCCAGCTATGAAATTACCCCGGGGACCGGGGAGCTGTTTTTT
>TRBV9|TRBD1|few|TRBJ2-5
CASSATHRGNRETQYF
TGTGCCAGCAGCGCGACCCACAGGGGGAATCGAGAGACCCAGTACTTC
>TRBV27|TRBD1|NA|TRBJ1-5
CASSLGRGLNQPQHF
TGTGCCAGCAGTTTAGGCAGGGGGTTGAATCAGCCCCAGCATTTT
>TRBV12-3/TRBV12-4|NA|NA|TRBJ2-5
CASSLGDVRGTQYF
TGTGCCAGCAGTTTAGGGGACGTCCGGGGGACCCAGTACTTC
>TRBV6-5|NA|few|TRBJ2-1
CASSYSTGDNNEQFF
TGTGCCAGCAGTTACTCGACCGGGGACAACAATGAGCAGTTCTTC